This TCR beta chain was profiled in a study of blood T cell repertoires in COVID-19. Study context: Whether acute or convalescent, the COVID-19 samples came from the United States, Italy and Spain.

Using immunoSEQ multiplex PCR, the repertoire was profiled, and TCRdb retains in-frame clones only, with some absent. The sample has some 100,000 clones, approximately 92% seen once. Trimming removed 6 bases at V and 1 base at J, with 13 bases between. There are 15 residues in the CDR3. Germline-derived CDR1 and CDR2 are LGHNT and FRNRAP. V usage is TRBV12-5 and J usage is TRBJ2-1; D might be TRBD1 (6 bases). Sequencing used peripheral blood. The clonotype was recovered from a woman in her fifties or sixties with active COVID-19. This chain's CDR3 is CASGLQGLSYNEQFF. CDR3 nucleotides: TGTGCTAGTGGGCTCCAGGGGTTATCCTACAATGAGCAGTTCTTC.